This T cell receptor (beta chain) was recorded in a study of blood T cell repertoires in COVID-19. Whole-study context: Specimens from acute and convalescent COVID-19 originated in the United States, Italy and Spain. PBMCs, B-cell-depleted T cells, or T cells provided the cDNA or gDNA that made up the material.

Germline V lookup: CDR1 SGHDT, CDR2 YYEEEE. This CDR3 contains 14 residues. Trimming cost V 0 bases and J 7 bases; bases outside gene matches: 3. Authors' analysis steps: Estimated nucleated cell counts came from reference gene primer amplification. Using immunoSEQ multiplex PCR, the repertoire was profiled, and TCRdb retains in-frame clones only, with some absent. The DNA was the basis for D and trimming; V, J and clone size are from that table. The sample holds approximately 100,000 clones, 88% seen once. The sample taken for sequencing was peripheral blood. V gene TRBV5-6 combines with J gene TRBJ1-3, with 8 positions matching TRBD1. This TCR came from a woman aged 55-75 years with acute or convalescent COVID-19. CDR3 sequence reads: CASSLDQGANTIYF. CDR3 sequence (DNA): TGTGCCAGCAGCTTGGATCAGGGGGCTAACACCATATATTTT. The whole variable domain, remainder taken from reference TRBV5-6 and TRBJ1-3, is DAGVTQSPTHLIKTRGQQVTLRCSPKSGHDTVSWYQQALGQGPQFIFQYYEEEERQRGNFPDRFSGHQFPNYSSELNVNALLLGDSALYLCASSLDQGANTIYFGEGSWLTVV.